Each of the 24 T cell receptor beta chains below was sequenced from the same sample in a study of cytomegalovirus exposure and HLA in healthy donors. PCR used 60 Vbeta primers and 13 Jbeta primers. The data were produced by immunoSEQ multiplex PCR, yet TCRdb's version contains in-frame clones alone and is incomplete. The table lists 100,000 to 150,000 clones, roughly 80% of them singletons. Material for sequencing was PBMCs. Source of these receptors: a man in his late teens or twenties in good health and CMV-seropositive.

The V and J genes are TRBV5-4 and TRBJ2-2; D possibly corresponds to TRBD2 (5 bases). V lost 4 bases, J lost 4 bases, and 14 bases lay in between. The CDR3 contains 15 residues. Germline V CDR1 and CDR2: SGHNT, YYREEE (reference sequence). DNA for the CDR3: TGTGCCAGCAGCACGGGGATTTTCGGCACCGGGGAGCTGTTTTTT. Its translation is CASSTGIFGTGELFF.

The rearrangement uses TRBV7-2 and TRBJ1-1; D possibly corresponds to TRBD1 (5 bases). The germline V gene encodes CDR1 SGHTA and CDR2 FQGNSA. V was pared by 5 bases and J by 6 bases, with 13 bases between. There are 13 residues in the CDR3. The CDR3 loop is CASSATGRAEAFF. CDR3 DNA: TGTGCCAGCAGCGCAACAGGAAGGGCTGAAGCTTTCTTT.

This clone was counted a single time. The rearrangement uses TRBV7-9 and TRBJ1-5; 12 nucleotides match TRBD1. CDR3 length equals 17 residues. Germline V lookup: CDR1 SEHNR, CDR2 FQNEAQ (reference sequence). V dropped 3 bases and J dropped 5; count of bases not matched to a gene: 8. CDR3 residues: CASSLGTGGEGDQPQHF. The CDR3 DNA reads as TGTGCCAGCAGCTTGGGGACAGGGGGCGAAGGGGATCAGCCCCAGCATTTT.

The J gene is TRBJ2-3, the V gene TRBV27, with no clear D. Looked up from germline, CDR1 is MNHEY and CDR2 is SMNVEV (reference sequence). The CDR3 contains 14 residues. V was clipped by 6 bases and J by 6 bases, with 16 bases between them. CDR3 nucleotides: TGTGCCAGCAGAGATACAGACGGCTGGGATACGCAGTATTTT. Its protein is CASRDTDGWDTQYF.

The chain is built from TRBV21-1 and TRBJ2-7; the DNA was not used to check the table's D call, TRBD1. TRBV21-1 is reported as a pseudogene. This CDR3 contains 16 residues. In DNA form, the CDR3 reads TGTGCCAGCAGCAAGGAAAGTACAGGGTTTGTTGGGGAGCAGTACTTC. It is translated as CASSKESTGFVGEQYF.

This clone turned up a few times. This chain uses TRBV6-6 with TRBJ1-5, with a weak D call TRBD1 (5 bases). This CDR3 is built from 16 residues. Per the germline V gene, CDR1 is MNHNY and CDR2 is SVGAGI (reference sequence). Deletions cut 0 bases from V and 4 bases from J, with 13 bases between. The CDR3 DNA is TGTGCCAGCAGTTACTCGGGGGGGGGATTGAATCAGCCCCAGCATTTT. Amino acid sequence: CASSYSGGGLNQPQHF.

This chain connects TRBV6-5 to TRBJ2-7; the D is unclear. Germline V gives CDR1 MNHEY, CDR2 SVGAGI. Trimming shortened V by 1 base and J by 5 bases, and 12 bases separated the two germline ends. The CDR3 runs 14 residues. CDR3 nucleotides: TGTGCCAGCAGTTACTATCCCGCCTCGGACGAGCAGTACTTC. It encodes CASSYYPASDEQYF.

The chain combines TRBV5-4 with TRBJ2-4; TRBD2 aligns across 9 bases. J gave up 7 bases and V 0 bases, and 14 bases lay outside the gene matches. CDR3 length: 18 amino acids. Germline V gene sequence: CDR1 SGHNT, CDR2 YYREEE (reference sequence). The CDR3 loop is CASSLGTSRPTSGNIQYF. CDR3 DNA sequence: TGTGCCAGCAGCTTGGGTACAAGCCGACCAACTAGCGGGAACATTCAGTACTTC.

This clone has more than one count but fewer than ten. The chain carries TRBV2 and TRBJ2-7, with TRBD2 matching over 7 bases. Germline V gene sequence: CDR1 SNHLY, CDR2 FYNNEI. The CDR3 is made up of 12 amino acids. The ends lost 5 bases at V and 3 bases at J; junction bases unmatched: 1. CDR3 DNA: TGTGCCAGCAGTCGGGACTACTACGAGCAGTACTTC. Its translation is CASSRDYYEQYF.

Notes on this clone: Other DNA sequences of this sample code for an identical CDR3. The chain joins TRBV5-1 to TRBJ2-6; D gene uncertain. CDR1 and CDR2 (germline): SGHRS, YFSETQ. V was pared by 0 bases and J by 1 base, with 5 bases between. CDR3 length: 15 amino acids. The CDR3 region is CASSLAGSGANVLTF. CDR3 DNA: TGCGCCAGCAGCTTGGCCGGGTCTGGGGCCAACGTCCTGACTTTC. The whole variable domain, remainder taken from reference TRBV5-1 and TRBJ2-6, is KAGVTQTPRYLIKTRGQQVTLSCSPISGHRSVSWYQQTPGQGLQFLFEYFSETQRNKGNFPGRFSGRQFSNSRSEMNVSTLELGDSALYLCASSLAGSGANVLTFGAGSRLTVL.

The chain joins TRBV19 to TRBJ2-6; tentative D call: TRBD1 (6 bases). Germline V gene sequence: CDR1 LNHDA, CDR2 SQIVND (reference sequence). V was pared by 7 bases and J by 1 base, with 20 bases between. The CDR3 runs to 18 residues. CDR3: CASKEDSRSDSGANVLTF. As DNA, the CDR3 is TGTGCCAGTAAGGAGGACAGTCGGTCGGATTCTGGGGCCAACGTCCTGACTTTC.

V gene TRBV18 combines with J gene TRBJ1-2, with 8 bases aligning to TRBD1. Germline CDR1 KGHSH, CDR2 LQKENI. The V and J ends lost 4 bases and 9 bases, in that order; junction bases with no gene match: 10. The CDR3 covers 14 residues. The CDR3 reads CASSRGQGLSRYTF. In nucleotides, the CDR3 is TGTGCCAGCTCACGAGGACAGGGTTTGTCGCGCTACACCTTC. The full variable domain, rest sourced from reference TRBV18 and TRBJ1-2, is NAGVMQNPRHLVRRRGQEARLRCSPMKGHSHVYWYRQLPEEGLKFMVYLQKENIIDESGMPKERFSAEFPKEGPSILRIQQVVRGDSAAYFCASSRGQGLSRYTFGSGTRLTVV.

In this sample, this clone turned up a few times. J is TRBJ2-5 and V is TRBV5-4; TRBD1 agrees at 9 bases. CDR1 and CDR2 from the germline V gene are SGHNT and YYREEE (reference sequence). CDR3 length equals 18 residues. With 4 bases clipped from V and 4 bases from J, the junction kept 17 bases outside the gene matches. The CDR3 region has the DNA TGTGCCAGCAGCCCAAGCCCGTTCCGGACAGGGGATCCAGAGACCCAGTACTTC. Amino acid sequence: CASSPSPFRTGDPETQYF.

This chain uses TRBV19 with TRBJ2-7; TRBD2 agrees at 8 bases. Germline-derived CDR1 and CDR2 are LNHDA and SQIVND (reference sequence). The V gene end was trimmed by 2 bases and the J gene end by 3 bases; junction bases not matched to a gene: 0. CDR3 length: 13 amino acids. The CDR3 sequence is CASSITSGYEQYF. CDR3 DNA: TGTGCCAGTAGTATAACTAGCGGCTACGAGCAGTACTTC.

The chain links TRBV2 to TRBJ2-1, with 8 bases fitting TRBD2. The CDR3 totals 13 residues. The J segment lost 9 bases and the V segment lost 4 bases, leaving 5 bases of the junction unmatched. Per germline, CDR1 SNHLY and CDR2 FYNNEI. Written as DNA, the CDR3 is TGTGCCAGCAGTGCCCAGCGGGAGATTGAGCAGTTCTTC. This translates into CASSAQREIEQFF.

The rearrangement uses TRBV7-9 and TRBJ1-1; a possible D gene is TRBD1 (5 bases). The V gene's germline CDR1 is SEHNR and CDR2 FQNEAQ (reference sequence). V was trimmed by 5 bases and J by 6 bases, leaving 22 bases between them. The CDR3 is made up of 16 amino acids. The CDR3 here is CASSARVQGIGAEAFF. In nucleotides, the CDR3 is TGTGCCAGCAGCGCGCGAGTTCAGGGAATAGGCGCTGAAGCTTTCTTT. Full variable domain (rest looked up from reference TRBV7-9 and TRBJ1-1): DTGVSQNPRHKITKRGQNVTFRCDPISEHNRLYWYRQTLGQGPEFLTYFQNEAQLEKSRLLSDRFSAERPKGSFSTLEIQRTEQGDSAMYLCASSARVQGIGAEAFFGQGTRLTVV.

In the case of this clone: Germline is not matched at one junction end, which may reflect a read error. The chain's CDR3 is CSSSYTRATNEKLFF. CDR3 bases: TGTTCCAGCAGCTATACGAGGGCAACTAATGAAAAACTGTTTTTT. The rearrangement uses TRBV7-9 and TRBJ1-4, with D unresolved. CDR3 length equals 15 residues. Germline values: CDR1 SEHNR, CDR2 FQNEAQ (reference sequence). Drawing the rest from reference TRBV7-9 and TRBJ1-4, the complete variable domain is DTGVSQNPRHKITKRGQNVTFRCDPISEHNRLYWYRQTLGQGPEFLTYFQNEAQLEKSRLLSDRFSAERPKGSFSTLEIQRTEQGDSAMYLCSSSYTRATNEKLFFGSGTQLSVL.

Here the CDR3 reads CASSRRGGGDRLEQFF. CDR3 sequence (DNA): TGTGCCAGCAGCCGGAGGGGCGGGGGGGACCGTTTGGAGCAGTTCTTC. The chain recombines TRBV5-4 with TRBJ2-1; 9 positions match TRBD2. CDR1 is SGHNT, CDR2 YYREEE, per germline (reference sequence). This CDR3 is built from 16 residues. V lost 4 bases, J lost 10 bases, and 15 bases stayed unmatched.

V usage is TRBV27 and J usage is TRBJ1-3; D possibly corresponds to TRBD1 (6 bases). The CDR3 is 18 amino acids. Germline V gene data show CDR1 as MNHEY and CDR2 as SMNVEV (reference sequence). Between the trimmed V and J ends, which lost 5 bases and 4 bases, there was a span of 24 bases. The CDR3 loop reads CASSPTLGTLNRGNTIYF. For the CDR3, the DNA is TGTGCCAGCAGTCCGACCTTAGGGACATTAAATCGGGGAAACACCATATATTTT.

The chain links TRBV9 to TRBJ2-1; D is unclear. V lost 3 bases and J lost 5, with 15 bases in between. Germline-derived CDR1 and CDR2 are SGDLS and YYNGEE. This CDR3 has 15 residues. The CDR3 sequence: CASSARLVANNEQFF. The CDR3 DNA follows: TGTGCCAGCAGCGCTCGCTTGGTTGCGAACAATGAGCAGTTCTTC. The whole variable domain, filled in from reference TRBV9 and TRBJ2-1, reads DSGVTQTPKHLITATGQRVTLRCSPRSGDLSVYWYQQSLDQGLQFLIQYYNGEERAKGNILERFSAQQFPDLHSELNLSSLELGDSALYFCASSARLVANNEQFFGPGTRLTVL.

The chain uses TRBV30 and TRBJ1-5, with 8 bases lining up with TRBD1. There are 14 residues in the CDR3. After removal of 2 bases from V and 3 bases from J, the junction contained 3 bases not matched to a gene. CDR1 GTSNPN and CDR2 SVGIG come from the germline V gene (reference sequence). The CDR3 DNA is TGTGCCTGGAGTCGGACAGGGTTCAATCAGCCCCAGCATTTT. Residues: CAWSRTGFNQPQHF.

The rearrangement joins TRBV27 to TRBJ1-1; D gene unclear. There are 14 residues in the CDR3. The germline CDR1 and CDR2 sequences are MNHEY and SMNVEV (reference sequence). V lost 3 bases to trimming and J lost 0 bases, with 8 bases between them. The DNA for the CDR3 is TGTGCCAGCAGTTTTAACACCATGAACACTGAAGCTTTCTTT. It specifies CASSFNTMNTEAFF.

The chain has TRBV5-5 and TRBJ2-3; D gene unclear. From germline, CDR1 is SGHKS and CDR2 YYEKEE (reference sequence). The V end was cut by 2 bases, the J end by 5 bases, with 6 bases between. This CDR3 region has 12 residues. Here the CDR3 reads CASSFSRDTQYF. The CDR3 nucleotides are TGTGCCAGCAGCTTTTCTCGAGATACGCAGTATTTT.

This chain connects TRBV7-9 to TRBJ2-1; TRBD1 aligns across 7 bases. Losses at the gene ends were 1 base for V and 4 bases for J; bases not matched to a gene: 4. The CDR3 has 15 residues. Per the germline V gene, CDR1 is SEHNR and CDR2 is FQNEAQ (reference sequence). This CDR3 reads CASSLGGTAYNEQFF. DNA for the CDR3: TGTGCCAGCAGCTTAGGTGGGACAGCTTACAATGAGCAGTTCTTC.